In this sample, the clone carrying this T cell receptor (beta chain) turned up many times. The data were taken from a study of identical twins. TCRdb reprocessed the 5' RACE reads via MiXCR and lists one record per CDR3 protein. The sample lists around 250,000 distinct CDR3 sequences; 5.5% to 8% were seen once. Trimming shortened V by 7 bases and J by 4 bases, and 13 bases separated the two germline ends. The CDR3 loop spans 13 amino acids. The same data also went into a second study, on yellow fever vaccine responses in identical twins.

The V gene is TRBV12-3 or TRBV12-4, the J gene TRBJ1-1; D gene ambiguous. Sequencing input: memory (CD45RO+) T cells sorted from blood. This receptor was identified in a young woman in good health. As DNA, the CDR3 is TGTGCCAGCACCCAGGACTTCATCACTGAAGCTTTCTTT. It specifies CASTQDFITEAFF.